These T cell receptor beta chains were read from a single sample in a study of CD8+CD57+ T cells in acquired aplastic anemia. Using its own MiXCR run on the reads, TCRdb lists one record per CDR3 protein. The sample yields about 190,000 distinct CDR3 sequences, approximately 50% seen once. The material sequenced was sorted CD4+, CD8+, or CD8+CD57+ T cells (not recorded which) from PBMCs. All receptors come from a human donor in good health, serving as a control. CDR3s include the opening cysteine and the closing phenylalanine or tryptophan. The order of the fields is D gene, V gene, clone size, J gene, CDR3 length, CDR3 DNA, CDR3 protein. D genes are given only for firm matches. Size tells how often a clone was seen (once, few, many) or the class of an expanded clone, and some rows leave it out.

D gene: -; V gene: TRBV11-3; clone size: -; J gene: TRBJ2-3; CDR3 length: 14; CDR3 DNA: TGTGCCAGCAGCCCCAACCCAGCGGTAGATACGCAGTATTTT; CDR3 protein: CASSPNPAVDTQYF
D gene: -; V gene: TRBV3-1; clone size: -; J gene: TRBJ1-6; CDR3 length: 13; CDR3 DNA: TGTGCCAGCAGCCCGAGACAGTCTTCACCCCTCCACTTT; CDR3 protein: CASSPRQSSPLHF
D gene: -; V gene: TRBV12-3/TRBV12-4; clone size: -; J gene: TRBJ1-2; CDR3 length: 12; CDR3 DNA: TGTGCCAGCAGCCTCGGTTGGGGTGGCTACACCTTC; CDR3 protein: CASSLGWGGYTF
D gene: TRBD2; V gene: TRBV7-8; clone size: many; J gene: TRBJ2-5; CDR3 length: 17; CDR3 DNA: TGTGCCAGCAGCTTAGGACTAGCGGGGGGGCCGCGGGAGACCCAGTACTTC; CDR3 protein: CASSLGLAGGPRETQYF
D gene: TRBD1; V gene: TRBV2; clone size: -; J gene: TRBJ1-6; CDR3 length: 16; CDR3 DNA: TGTGCCAGCAGTCGGGACAGGGACAGGGTGAATTCACCCCTCCACTTT; CDR3 protein: CASSRDRDRVNSPLHF
D gene: -; V gene: TRBV7-4; clone size: -; J gene: TRBJ2-7; CDR3 length: 15; CDR3 DNA: TGTGCCAGCAGCCCCACGGCGGCAGCCGCCGACGAGCAGTACTTC; CDR3 protein: CASSPTAAAADEQYF
D gene: TRBD1; V gene: TRBV19; clone size: -; J gene: TRBJ1-2; CDR3 length: 15; CDR3 DNA: TGTGCCAGTAGTATCCTGGGACAGGGGAGGAGTAGCTACACCTTC; CDR3 protein: CASSILGQGRSSYTF
D gene: TRBD1; V gene: TRBV20-1; clone size: many; J gene: TRBJ1-5; CDR3 length: 13; CDR3 DNA: TGCAGTGCTAGAGGGACAGGGCTCCAGCCCCAGCATTTT; CDR3 protein: CSARGTGLQPQHF
D gene: -; V gene: TRBV2; clone size: -; J gene: TRBJ2-3; CDR3 length: 12; CDR3 DNA: TGTGCCAGCAGGGGGGCCGGAGATACGCAGTATTTT; CDR3 protein: CASRGAGDTQYF
D gene: TRBD1; V gene: TRBV20-1; clone size: -; J gene: TRBJ1-4; CDR3 length: 14; CDR3 DNA: TGCAGTGCCCCAACCGGGACAGGGAATGAAAAACTGTTTTTT; CDR3 protein: CSAPTGTGNEKLFF
D gene: -; V gene: TRBV2; clone size: many; J gene: TRBJ2-5; CDR3 length: 15; CDR3 DNA: TGTGCCAGCTCCGCGGGAACAGGGGAGGGAGAGACCCAGTACTTC; CDR3 protein: CASSAGTGEGETQYF
D gene: TRBD1; V gene: TRBV28; clone size: few; J gene: TRBJ1-2; CDR3 length: 16; CDR3 DNA: TGTGCCAGCAGTTTCGTGGTTTCGGGACAGTCCAATGGCTACACCTTC; CDR3 protein: CASSFVVSGQSNGYTF
D gene: -; V gene: TRBV28; clone size: many; J gene: TRBJ1-1; CDR3 length: 14; CDR3 DNA: TGTGCCAGCTGTAGAACGACAGCGAACACTGAAGCTTTCTTT; CDR3 protein: CASCRTTANTEAFF
D gene: TRBD1; V gene: TRBV25-1; clone size: once; J gene: TRBJ2-5; CDR3 length: 13; CDR3 DNA: TGTGCCAGCAGCAGCCGGGACAGAGAGACCCAGTACTTC; CDR3 protein: CASSSRDRETQYF
D gene: -; V gene: TRBV19; clone size: many; J gene: TRBJ1-1; CDR3 length: 14; CDR3 DNA: TGTGCCAGTAGTAGAAGTGCGGCAGGCACTGAAGCTTTCTTT; CDR3 protein: CASSRSAAGTEAFF
D gene: -; V gene: TRBV25-1; clone size: medium-sized; J gene: TRBJ2-7; CDR3 length: 16; CDR3 DNA: TGTGCCAGCAGTGGGGGGGGCAGGGGGATCAAAAACGAGCAGTACTTC; CDR3 protein: CASSGGGRGIKNEQYF
D gene: TRBD1; V gene: TRBV5-1; clone size: -; J gene: TRBJ1-1; CDR3 length: 14; CDR3 DNA: TGCGCCAGCAGCGAACAGGGGGGGCGCACTGAAGCTTTCTTT; CDR3 protein: CASSEQGGRTEAFF
D gene: -; V gene: TRBV27; clone size: -; J gene: TRBJ1-6; CDR3 length: 15; CDR3 DNA: TGTGCCAGCCGAGCCTTTAGCTCCTATAATTCACCCCTCCACTTT; CDR3 protein: CASRAFSSYNSPLHF
D gene: -; V gene: TRBV6-2/TRBV6-3; clone size: many; J gene: TRBJ2-6; CDR3 length: 14; CDR3 DNA: TGTGCCAGCAGCGACCCCTCTGGGGCCAACGTCCTGACTTTC; CDR3 protein: CASSDPSGANVLTF
D gene: TRBD1; V gene: TRBV7-2; clone size: few; J gene: TRBJ1-1; CDR3 length: 16; CDR3 DNA: TGTGCCAGCAGTCCAGGACAGGGCGGGGGATTCACTGAAGCTTTCTTT; CDR3 protein: CASSPGQGGGFTEAFF
D gene: -; V gene: TRBV5-1; clone size: many; J gene: TRBJ2-2; CDR3 length: 16; CDR3 DNA: TGCGCCAGCAGCCAACTTCGGAGCGGAGGCGGCGGGGAGCTGTTTTTT; CDR3 protein: CASSQLRSGGGGELFF
D gene: -; V gene: TRBV19; clone size: many; J gene: TRBJ1-5; CDR3 length: 15; CDR3 DNA: TGTGCCAGTAGGCTCACAGGGAGTAGCAATCAGCCCCAGCATTTT; CDR3 protein: CASRLTGSSNQPQHF
D gene: -; V gene: TRBV7-2; clone size: -; J gene: TRBJ2-1; CDR3 length: 12; CDR3 DNA: TGTGCCAGCAGCCCTACTACGGTTGAGCAGTTCTTC; CDR3 protein: CASSPTTVEQFF
D gene: -; V gene: TRBV10-1; clone size: -; J gene: TRBJ1-4; CDR3 length: 13; CDR3 DNA: TGCGCCAGCAGTGAAGATAGGAATGAAAAACTGTTTTTT; CDR3 protein: CASSEDRNEKLFF
D gene: -; V gene: TRBV10-3; clone size: -; J gene: TRBJ1-5; CDR3 length: 14; CDR3 DNA: TGTGCCATCAGTGAGTCGAGAAGGGATCAGCCCCAGCATTTT; CDR3 protein: CAISESRRDQPQHF
D gene: -; V gene: TRBV7-2; clone size: -; J gene: TRBJ2-7; CDR3 length: 16; CDR3 DNA: TGTGCCAGCAGCTGGCTGGACGGGGTGTCCTCCTACGAGCAGTACTTC; CDR3 protein: CASSWLDGVSSYEQYF
D gene: TRBD2; V gene: TRBV7-3; clone size: -; J gene: TRBJ2-1; CDR3 length: 15; CDR3 DNA: TGTGCCAGCAGCCCCCCCGGACTAGCGGGGGGTGAGCAGTTCTTC; CDR3 protein: CASSPPGLAGGEQFF
D gene: TRBD2; V gene: TRBV20-1; clone size: -; J gene: TRBJ2-3; CDR3 length: 14; CDR3 DNA: TGCAGTGCTAGAGGGCTAGCGGACACAGATACGCAGTATTTT; CDR3 protein: CSARGLADTDTQYF
D gene: TRBD1; V gene: TRBV7-9; clone size: few; J gene: TRBJ1-2; CDR3 length: 14; CDR3 DNA: TGTGCCAGCAGCTTAGGGCAGGGGGTCTATGGCTACACCTTC; CDR3 protein: CASSLGQGVYGYTF
D gene: TRBD2; V gene: TRBV7-2; clone size: many; J gene: TRBJ2-1; CDR3 length: 14; CDR3 DNA: TGTGCCAGCAATCCGAGCGGGGGGGTCCATGAGCAGTTCTTC; CDR3 protein: CASNPSGGVHEQFF
D gene: -; V gene: TRBV24-1; clone size: few; J gene: TRBJ2-2; CDR3 length: 14; CDR3 DNA: TGTGCCACCAGTGATTCCCTTAACACCGGGGAGCTGTTTTTT; CDR3 protein: CATSDSLNTGELFF
D gene: TRBD1; V gene: TRBV5-5; clone size: -; J gene: TRBJ2-3; CDR3 length: 15; CDR3 DNA: TGTGCCAGCAGCTTGGGACAGGGGATGCCAGATACGCAGTATTTT; CDR3 protein: CASSLGQGMPDTQYF
D gene: TRBD1; V gene: TRBV6-1; clone size: many; J gene: TRBJ2-6; CDR3 length: 19; CDR3 DNA: TGTGCCAGCAGTGGAAGGGACAGGGCAGGGAGCTCTGGGGCCAACGTCCTGACTTTC; CDR3 protein: CASSGRDRAGSSGANVLTF
D gene: -; V gene: TRBV12-3/TRBV12-4; clone size: many; J gene: TRBJ2-5; CDR3 length: 14; CDR3 DNA: TGTGCCAGCAGTTTATACCCAGTTCAAGAGACCCAGTACTTC; CDR3 protein: CASSLYPVQETQYF
D gene: TRBD2; V gene: TRBV3-1; clone size: many; J gene: TRBJ2-1; CDR3 length: 12; CDR3 DNA: TGTGCCAGCAGGCGGGGGGACCGTGAGCAGTTCTTC; CDR3 protein: CASRRGDREQFF
D gene: -; V gene: TRBV7-7; clone size: -; J gene: TRBJ1-1; CDR3 length: 14; CDR3 DNA: TGTGCCAGCAGCCCTAGGGGATCGGACACTGAAGCTTTCTTT; CDR3 protein: CASSPRGSDTEAFF
D gene: TRBD2; V gene: TRBV9; clone size: -; J gene: TRBJ2-1; CDR3 length: 14; CDR3 DNA: TGTGCCAGCAGCTATAGCGGGGGGGGCAATGAGCAGTTCTTC; CDR3 protein: CASSYSGGGNEQFF
D gene: TRBD1; V gene: TRBV6-1; clone size: many; J gene: TRBJ1-5; CDR3 length: 15; CDR3 DNA: TGTGCCAGCAGACCTGGACAGGGGACTTATCAGCCCCAGCATTTT; CDR3 protein: CASRPGQGTYQPQHF
D gene: TRBD2; V gene: TRBV19; clone size: many; J gene: TRBJ2-5; CDR3 length: 14; CDR3 DNA: TGTGCCAGTAGTTTAGCGGGGGGAAGGGAGACCCAGTACTTC; CDR3 protein: CASSLAGGRETQYF
D gene: -; V gene: TRBV11-1; clone size: many; J gene: TRBJ2-7; CDR3 length: 13; CDR3 DNA: TGTGCCAGCAGCCTCCTTCGCCCCTACGAGCAGTACTTC; CDR3 protein: CASSLLRPYEQYF
D gene: TRBD1; V gene: TRBV7-9; clone size: many; J gene: TRBJ1-6; CDR3 length: 17; CDR3 DNA: TGTGCCAGCAGCTTACTGATTGGACAGGGGTTTGGTTCACCCCTCCACTTT; CDR3 protein: CASSLLIGQGFGSPLHF
D gene: TRBD1; V gene: TRBV3-1; clone size: many; J gene: TRBJ1-1; CDR3 length: 14; CDR3 DNA: TGTGCCAGCAGCCAGACAGGGGTGAACACTGAAGCTTTCTTT; CDR3 protein: CASSQTGVNTEAFF
D gene: -; V gene: TRBV15; clone size: -; J gene: TRBJ2-5; CDR3 length: 12; CDR3 DNA: TGTGCCACCAGCAGAGGCGAAGAGACCCAGTACTTC; CDR3 protein: CATSRGEETQYF
D gene: TRBD1; V gene: TRBV20-1; clone size: many; J gene: TRBJ2-1; CDR3 length: 15; CDR3 DNA: TGCAGTGCTAGGGACAGGGCGGGGTCCTACAATGAGCAGTTCTTC; CDR3 protein: CSARDRAGSYNEQFF
D gene: -; V gene: TRBV19; clone size: -; J gene: TRBJ1-1; CDR3 length: 14; CDR3 DNA: TGTGCCACCAAATCGACGGACGGATACACTGAAGCTTTCTTT; CDR3 protein: CATKSTDGYTEAFF